These 10 T cell receptor beta chains share one sample of origin, sequenced in a study of T cell clones after liver transplantation. The repertoire was sequenced with immunoSEQ multiplex PCR; TCRdb's copy has only in-frame clones and lacks some. Among just over 80,000 clones listed, roughly 80% were seen once. This sample comprised CD4+ T cells from blood, obtained around 42 months after liver transplant. These receptor sequences come from a human patient who received a liver transplant. The graft donor may have given rise to some T cells.

The chain recombines TRBV6-6 with TRBJ1-2; 9 bases are a match to TRBD1. The CDR3 consists of 15 residues. Germline trimming cut 5 bases from V and 7 bases from J; bases unmatched to any gene: 11. Germline values: CDR1 MNHNY, CDR2 SVGAGI (reference sequence). The DNA for the CDR3 is TGTGCCAGCAGTCAACAGGGGGCCAGAGGGGGTGGCTACACCTTC. Translated: CASSQQGARGGGYTF.

The V call is TRBV6-5, the J call TRBJ2-1; D perhaps matches TRBD2 (5 bases). V was cut by 2 bases and J by 1 base, with 12 bases left in between. CDR1 and CDR2 from the germline V gene are MNHEY and SVGAGI. The length of the CDR3 is 16 residues. CDR3 loop: CASSYTRSRSYNEQFF. The CDR3 coding sequence is TGTGCCAGCAGTTACACTAGATCAAGGTCCTACAATGAGCAGTTCTTC.

The chain joins TRBV7-9 to TRBJ2-1; 7 bases are shared with TRBD1. Germline trimming cut 3 bases from V and 2 bases from J; bases unmatched to any gene: 1. The CDR3 totals 14 residues. Germline V CDR1 and CDR2: SEHNR, FQNEAQ (reference sequence). CDR3 DNA sequence: TGTGCCAGCAGCTTGACAGGGCCCTACAATGAGCAGTTCTTC. Its translation: CASSLTGPYNEQFF.

The chain links TRBV6-6 to TRBJ1-1; D might be TRBD1 (6 bases). The V gene's germline CDR1 is MNHNY and CDR2 SVGAGI (reference sequence). This CDR3 contains 15 residues. Trimming cost V 9 bases and J 0 bases, with 17 bases left between them. In DNA form, the CDR3 reads TGTGCCAGTTCCCCCGGACAGACTATGAACACTGAAGCTTTCTTT. Protein: CASSPGQTMNTEAFF.

The rearrangement uses TRBV2 and TRBJ2-7, with 8 nucleotides matching TRBD1. V was pared by 2 bases and J by 2 bases, with 5 bases of the junction left unmatched. The CDR3 is 15 amino acids. Germline CDR1 and CDR2: SNHLY and FYNNEI. Here the CDR3 reads CASSEQGQAPYEQYF. In nucleotides, the CDR3 is TGTGCCAGCAGTGAACAGGGACAGGCCCCCTACGAGCAGTACTTC.

The genes are TRBV5-1 and TRBJ2-7; unclear D gene. Germline loops: CDR1 SGHRS, CDR2 YFSETQ. The V gene lost 2 bases and the J gene lost 2 bases, with 8 bases spanning the gap. The CDR3 is made up of 13 amino acids. Written as DNA, the CDR3 is TGCGCCAGCAGCTTAGCCAGTACCTACGAGCAGTACTTC. Amino acids: CASSLASTYEQYF.

This clone was found once. The J gene is TRBJ2-5, the V gene TRBV11-2, with D possibly being TRBD1 or TRBD2 (6 bases each). Deletions cut 5 bases from V and 4 bases from J, with 23 bases between. Germline loops: CDR1 SGHAT, CDR2 FQNNGV. This CDR3 contains 17 residues. The CDR3 DNA is TGTGCCAGCAGCCCGGGGGTGAACGGAAGAGGGGGAGAGACCCAGTACTTC. Protein sequence: CASSPGVNGRGGETQYF.

This clone was observed a handful of times. J is TRBJ2-1 and V is TRBV15; 13 nucleotides line up with TRBD2. In germline, CDR1 is LNHNV, CDR2 YYDKDF (reference sequence). There are 15 residues in the CDR3. The trim removed 1 base at V and 9 bases at J, leaving 3 bases unmatched. In DNA form, the CDR3 reads TGTGCCACCAGCAGAGCCGGGACTAGCGGGGTTGAGCAGTTCTTC. Its translation is CATSRAGTSGVEQFF.

The V and J genes are TRBV2 and TRBJ1-5; 7 nucleotides line up with TRBD1. The V gene end was trimmed by 7 bases and the J gene end by 1 base; junction bases not matched to a gene: 7. CDR1 SNHLY and CDR2 FYNNEI come from the germline V gene. The CDR3 runs 15 residues. The CDR3 loop is CASNPGQTSNQPQHF. The CDR3 DNA reads TGTGCCAGCAACCCGGGACAGACGAGCAATCAGCCCCAGCATTTT.

The chain joins TRBV2 to TRBJ1-3; 7 nucleotides agree with TRBD1. CDR1 and CDR2 (germline): SNHLY, FYNNEI. The junction had 13 bases not matched to a gene; V was cut back by 5 bases and J by 0 bases. The CDR3 is 18 amino acids. Here the CDR3 reads CASSTQGRQGFSGNTIYF. CDR3 nucleotides: TGTGCCAGCAGTACCCAAGGCCGACAGGGTTTCTCTGGAAACACCATATATTTT. The full variable domain, its missing parts supplied by reference TRBV2 and TRBJ1-3, is EPEVTQTPSHQVTQMGQEVILRCVPISNHLYFYWYRQILGQKVEFLVSFYNNEISEKSEIFDDQFSVERPDGSNFTLKIRSTKLEDSAMYFCASSTQGRQGFSGNTIYFGEGSWLTVV.